This entry features one T cell receptor (beta chain) sequence. In the source study's methods: The authors estimated nucleated cell counts from reference gene primer amplification. Data came from immunoSEQ multiplex PCR; TCRdb stores just in-frame clones and leaves some out. The DNA gave D and trimming, while V, J and clone size come from that table. The table records roughly 180,000 clones, around 85% of them present only once. This record belongs to a study of blood T cell repertoires in COVID-19. Across the whole study: The analysed material was cDNA or gDNA that came from T cells, B-cell-depleted T cells, or PBMCs.

Sequencing used peripheral blood. This TCR was recovered from a man in his 70s with active or convalescent COVID-19.

CDR3 in amino acids: CASSLRPSSYEQYF. In DNA form, the CDR3 reads TGTGCCAGCAGCTTACGACCTAGCTCCTACGAGCAGTACTTC. V usage is TRBV5-4 and J usage is TRBJ2-7; D gene ambiguous. The CDR3 consists of 14 residues. Germline CDR1 SGHNT, CDR2 YYREEE (reference sequence). V lost 2 bases, J lost 0 bases, and 9 bases lay in between.